This T cell receptor (beta chain) was found in a study of OX40 agonist ivuxolimab in advanced cancers. V gave up 8 bases and J gave up 3 bases, with 16 bases separating them. CDR1 is SQVTM, CDR2 ANQGSEA, per germline. The CDR3 runs 13 residues. Some clones are missing from TCRdb's copy, which holds only in-frame ones; the method was immunoSEQ multiplex PCR. The sample has 91,000 or so clones, 86% seen once. The V call is TRBV29-1, the J call TRBJ1-1; D is unclear. The sample was CD4+ or CD8+ T cells sorted from blood, taken in a trial of the OX40 agonist ivuxolimab. The sequence came from an adult with an advanced solid tumor such as melanoma, head and neck, liver or kidney cancer. In DNA form, the CDR3 reads TGCAGCTGCGCGCCCCAGGAGGACACTGAAGCTTTCTTT. Protein sequence: CSCAPQEDTEAFF.